The entry below gives a single T cell receptor beta chain sequence along with its context. No antigen is known for it. This specimen belongs to a study of T-cell memory formation after mild COVID-19. Study findings and constraints: That cross-reactive memory joined was suggested by some responding clones appearing in pre-infection memory. Whether second-wave clones peaking at day 37 were SARS-CoV-2 specific went unconfirmed.

This CDR3 comprises 16 residues. The junction had 16 bases not matched to a gene; V was cut back by 5 bases and J by 6 bases. Looked up from germline, CDR1 is DFQATT and CDR2 is SNEGSKA (reference sequence). A 5'RACE reaction primed in the constant segment made cDNA libraries of TCR alpha and TCR beta, and these carried sample barcodes and UMIs. TCRdb used MiXCR to reprocess the 5' RACE reads, holding one entry per CDR3 protein. The table includes under 450,000 distinct CDR3 sequences, about a quarter detected once. This clonotype originated in an adult woman who had mild COVID-19 (a few samples of this study predate the infection). Cell type and time point are not known. Sequenced: PBMCs or a T cell subset sorted from them (not recorded which). This sequence joins TRBV20-1 and TRBJ2-1; TRBD2 matches 7 bases. As DNA, the CDR3 is TGCAGTGCTCGACCCGGAGCGGGACGGGCGTTCAATGAGCAGTTCTTC. This gives the protein CSARPGAGRAFNEQFF.